The 19 T cell receptor beta chains below all came from one sample that was sequenced in a study of T cells in localized non-small cell lung cancer. Profiled with immunoSEQ multiplex PCR; TCRdb holds only in-frame clones, not every one. The table shows tens of thousands of clones, with about four fifths occurring only once. The material was PBMCs, obtained before any cancer treatment. The receptors were gathered from a woman aged 35 to 75 with stage II squamous cell lung carcinoma.

J is TRBJ2-7 and V is TRBV13, with 9 bases lining up with TRBD1. Per germline, CDR1 PRHDT and CDR2 FYEKMQ (reference sequence). The CDR3 has 16 amino acids. Losses at the gene ends were 4 bases for V and 5 bases for J; bases not matched to a gene: 12. The CDR3 nucleotides are TGTGCCAGCAGCTGGCGGGACAGGGCTCTAGGCGACGAGCAGTACTTC. It yields the protein CASSWRDRALGDEQYF.

The V gene is TRBV7-2, the J gene TRBJ2-1; D is ambiguous. The germline V and J ends were trimmed by 1 base and 6 bases, with 13 bases remaining between them. The V gene's germline CDR1 is SGHTA and CDR2 FQGNSA. The CDR3 has 15 amino acids. DNA for the CDR3: TGTGCCAGCAGCTTAGACGTCCTGAGTAGCAATGAGCAGTTCTTC. Protein: CASSLDVLSSNEQFF. Full variable domain (rest looked up from reference TRBV7-2 and TRBJ2-1): GAGVSQSPSNKVTEKGKDVELRCDPISGHTALYWYRQSLGQGLEFLIYFQGNSAPDKSGLPSDRFSAERTGGSVSTLTIQRTQQEDSAVYLCASSLDVLSSNEQFFGPGTRLTVL.

The rearrangement uses TRBV7-9 and TRBJ1-6; tentative D call: TRBD1 (6 bases). Trimming stripped 5 bases from V and 8 bases from J, with 10 bases between. The CDR3 length is 13 residues. Germline CDR1 and CDR2: SEHNR and FQNEAQ (reference sequence). CDR3 loop: CASSRSGDSPLHF. The CDR3 nucleotides read TGTGCCAGCAGCCGTTCAGGGGATTCACCCCTCCACTTT.

There are a few counts of this clone. The chain has TRBV19 and TRBJ1-1; 7 bases are a match to TRBD1. The V and J ends lost 6 bases and 0 bases, in that order; junction bases with no gene match: 1. The CDR3 consists of 13 residues. Germline CDR1 is LNHDA and CDR2 is SQIVND (reference sequence). CDR3 coding DNA: TGTGCCAGTAGGGGACAGATGAACACTGAAGCTTTCTTT. Translation gives CASRGQMNTEAFF.

This clone has just one count. This chain connects TRBV5-8 to TRBJ2-1; TRBD2 agrees at 12 bases. The CDR3 has 14 amino acids. The germline V gene has CDR1 SGHTS and CDR2 YDEGEE. V shed 4 bases and J 8 bases; nucleotides not matched to a gene: 4. The DNA of the CDR3 is TGTGCCAGCAGCCTAGCGGGAGGGTGGGATGAGCAGTTCTTC. It is translated as CASSLAGGWDEQFF.

The CDR3 protein is CASSEGVGTYEQYV. Here the CDR3 DNA reads TGTGCCAGCAGTGAAGGCGTCGGTACCTACGAGCAGTACGTC. The rearrangement joins TRBV2 to TRBJ2-7, with D unresolved. Trimming pared 1 base from V and 2 bases from J, leaving 9 bases between. Germline assignment: CDR1 SNHLY and CDR2 FYNNEI. The CDR3 is 14 amino acids.

Only one count was recorded for this clone. The chain links TRBV7-9 to TRBJ2-7; D is possibly TRBD1 (5 bases). The CDR3 loop spans 15 amino acids. Germline CDR1 reads SEHNR; CDR2 reads FQNEAQ (reference sequence). Trimming shortened V by 1 base and J by 0 bases, and 10 bases separated the two germline ends. CDR3 protein: CASSLGQTSSYEQYF. In nucleotides, the CDR3 is TGTGCCAGCAGCTTAGGACAGACAAGCTCCTACGAGCAGTACTTC.

At least ten counts were recorded for this clone. The chain joins TRBV5-1 to TRBJ1-1; D ambiguous. V was shortened by 0 bases and J by 1 base, with 4 bases between the two germline ends. From germline, CDR1 is SGHRS and CDR2 YFSETQ. The CDR3 has 13 residues. CDR3 nucleotide sequence: TGCGCCAGCAGCTTGGACACGAACACTGAAGCTTTCTTT. Translating it yields CASSLDTNTEAFF.

The rearrangement links TRBV11-1 to TRBJ2-7, with TRBD1 matching 9 bases. In germline, CDR1 is SGHAT, CDR2 FQDESV (reference sequence). J was trimmed by 2 bases and V by 3 bases; bases with no gene match: 8. The CDR3 runs to 16 residues. The CDR3 reads CASSLNLGQGPYEQYF. CDR3 nucleotides: TGTGCCAGCAGCTTGAATTTAGGACAGGGGCCCTACGAGCAGTACTTC.

This clone showed up just a few times. This rearrangement joins TRBV2 to TRBJ2-1; 10 nucleotides agree with TRBD1. The CDR3 loop spans 17 amino acids. From germline, CDR1 is SNHLY and CDR2 FYNNEI. V gave up 2 bases and J gave up 3 bases; unmatched junction bases: 7. CDR3 nucleotides: TGTGCCAGCAGTGAATCACAGACAGGGGGCTTCTACAATGAGCAGTTCTTC. Translation: CASSESQTGGFYNEQFF.

The chain employs TRBV28 and TRBJ1-2, with a tentative D call TRBD1 (6 bases). This CDR3 region has 12 residues. Trimming took off 6 bases at V and 6 bases at J, with 11 bases between the two ends. Per the germline V gene, CDR1 is MDHEN and CDR2 is SYDVKM. CDR3 sequence: CASRGGPDGYTF. The CDR3 bases are TGTGCCAGCAGGGGGGGGCCCGATGGCTACACCTTC.

The J gene is TRBJ1-6, the V gene TRBV2; TRBD1 is a possible D gene (5 bases). V dropped 5 bases and J dropped 6 bases, with 14 bases sitting between them. Germline V gene data show CDR1 as SNHLY and CDR2 as FYNNEI. There are 15 residues in the CDR3. In nucleotides, the CDR3 is TGTGCCAGCAGTAAAGAAGGGGCTGCTAATTCACCCCTCCACTTT. Its protein is CASSKEGAANSPLHF.

For the CDR3, the DNA is TGTGCCAGCAGCTTTCAACAGGGGGCGAACACCGGGGAGCTGTTTTTT. This encodes CASSFQQGANTGELFF. The chain is built from TRBV11-2 and TRBJ2-2; 8 nucleotides match TRBD1. V lost 3 bases to trimming and J lost 0 bases; unmatched junction nucleotides: 3. This CDR3 contains 16 residues. The V gene's germline CDR1 is SGHAT and CDR2 FQNNGV.

The rearrangement joins TRBV29-1 to TRBJ2-5, with D tentatively TRBD1 (6 bases). Trimming shortened V by 7 bases and J by 3 bases, and 12 bases separated the two germline ends. The germline V gene has CDR1 SQVTM and CDR2 ANQGSEA. There are 12 residues in the CDR3. Here the CDR3 reads CSAERTEETQYF. The CDR3 DNA is TGCAGCGCCGAGAGGACAGAAGAGACCCAGTACTTC.

The chain couples TRBV6-6 to TRBJ1-6; 9 bases align to TRBD1. The CDR3 totals 13 residues. The J segment lost 13 bases and the V segment lost 6 bases, leaving 7 bases of the junction unmatched. CDR1 is MNHNY and CDR2 is SVGAGI in the germline V gene (reference sequence). CDR3 residues: CASSMGQGEPLHF. Here the CDR3 DNA reads TGTGCCAGCAGCATGGGACAGGGCGAGCCCCTCCACTTT.

This clone is a singleton in its sample. CDR3 in DNA: TGTGCCAGCAGTTCTGACCTCGGGGAGCAGTACGTC. This translates into CASSSDLGEQYV. The gene calls are TRBV27 and TRBJ2-7; D remains unclear. Looked up from germline, CDR1 is MNHEY and CDR2 is SMNVEV (reference sequence). The V and J ends lost 4 bases and 7 bases respectively, with 11 bases between them. The CDR3 length is 12 residues.

This clone was seen a single time. This chain uses TRBV11-2 with TRBJ2-3; 7 nucleotides align to TRBD2. Losses at the gene ends were 2 bases for V and 0 bases for J; bases not matched to a gene: 2. The CDR3 consists of 15 residues. From germline, CDR1 is SGHAT and CDR2 FQNNGV. The CDR3 spells CASSLWGGSTDTQYF. In nucleotides, the CDR3 is TGTGCCAGCAGCTTATGGGGAGGGAGCACAGATACGCAGTATTTT.

The chain uses TRBV6-5 and TRBJ1-2; D gene unclear. V was shortened by 6 bases and J by 6 bases, with 14 bases between the two germline ends. Germline V lookup: CDR1 MNHEY, CDR2 SVGAGI. This CDR3 spans 13 amino acids. The CDR3 is CASSLGMSDGYTF. CDR3 bases: TGTGCCAGCAGCCTCGGTATGTCGGATGGCTACACCTTC.

The V gene is TRBV5-1, the J gene TRBJ2-1; 13 bases align to TRBD2. This CDR3 region has 17 residues. The germline V gene encodes CDR1 SGHRS and CDR2 YFSETQ. V shed 2 bases and J 4 bases; nucleotides not matched to a gene: 6. DNA for the CDR3: TGCGCCAGCAGCTTTCCCGGACTAGCGGGAGAGTACAATGAGCAGTTCTTC. Translation gives CASSFPGLAGEYNEQFF.